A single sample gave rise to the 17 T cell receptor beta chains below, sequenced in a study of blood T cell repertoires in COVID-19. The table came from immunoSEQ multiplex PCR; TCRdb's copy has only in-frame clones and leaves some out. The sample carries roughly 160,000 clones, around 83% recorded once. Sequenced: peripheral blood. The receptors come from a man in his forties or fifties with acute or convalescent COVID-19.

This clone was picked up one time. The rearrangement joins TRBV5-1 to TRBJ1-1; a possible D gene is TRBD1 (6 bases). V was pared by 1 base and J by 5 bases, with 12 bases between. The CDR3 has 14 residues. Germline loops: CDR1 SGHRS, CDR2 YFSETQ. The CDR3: CASSLTGLVTEAFF. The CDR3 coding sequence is TGCGCCAGCAGCTTGACAGGGTTAGTGACTGAAGCTTTCTTT. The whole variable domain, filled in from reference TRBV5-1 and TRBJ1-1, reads KAGVTQTPRYLIKTRGQQVTLSCSPISGHRSVSWYQQTPGQGLQFLFEYFSETQRNKGNFPGRFSGRQFSNSRSEMNVSTLELGDSALYLCASSLTGLVTEAFFGQGTRLTVV.

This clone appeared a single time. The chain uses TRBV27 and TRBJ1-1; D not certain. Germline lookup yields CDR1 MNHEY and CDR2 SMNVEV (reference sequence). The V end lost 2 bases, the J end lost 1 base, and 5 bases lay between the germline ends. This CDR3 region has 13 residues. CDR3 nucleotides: TGTGCCAGCAGTTTACGCGGGAACACTGAAGCTTTCTTT. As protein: CASSLRGNTEAFF.

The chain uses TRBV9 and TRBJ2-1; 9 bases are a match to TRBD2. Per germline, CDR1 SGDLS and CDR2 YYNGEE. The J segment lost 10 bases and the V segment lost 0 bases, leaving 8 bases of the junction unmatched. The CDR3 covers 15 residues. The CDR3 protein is CASSVASGGTEEQFF. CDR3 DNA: TGTGCCAGCAGCGTAGCCAGCGGGGGGACAGAGGAGCAGTTCTTC.

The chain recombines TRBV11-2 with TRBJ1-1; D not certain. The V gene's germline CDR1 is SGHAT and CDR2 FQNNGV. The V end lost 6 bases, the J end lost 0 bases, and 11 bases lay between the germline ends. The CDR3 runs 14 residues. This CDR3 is CASSPRWVNTEAFF. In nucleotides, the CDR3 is TGTGCCAGCAGTCCGAGGTGGGTGAACACTGAAGCTTTCTTT.

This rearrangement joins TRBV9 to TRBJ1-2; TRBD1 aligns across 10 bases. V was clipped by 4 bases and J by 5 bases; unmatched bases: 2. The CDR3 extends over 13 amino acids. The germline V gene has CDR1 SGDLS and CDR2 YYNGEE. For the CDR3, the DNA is TGTGCCAGCAGCCCGGACAGGGGGTATGGCTACACCTTC. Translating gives CASSPDRGYGYTF.

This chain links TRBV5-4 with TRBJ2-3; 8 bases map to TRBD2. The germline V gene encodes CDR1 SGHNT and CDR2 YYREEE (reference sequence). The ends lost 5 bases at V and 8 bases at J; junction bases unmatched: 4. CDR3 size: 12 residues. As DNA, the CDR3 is TGTGCCAGCAGTATTCGGGGGGGTACGCAGTATTTT. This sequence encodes CASSIRGGTQYF.

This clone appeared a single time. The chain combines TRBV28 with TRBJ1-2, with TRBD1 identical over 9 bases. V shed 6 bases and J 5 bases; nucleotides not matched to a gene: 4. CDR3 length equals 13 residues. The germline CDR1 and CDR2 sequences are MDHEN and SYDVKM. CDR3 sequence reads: CASRPGTGYGYTF. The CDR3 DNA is TGTGCCAGCAGGCCAGGGACAGGGTATGGCTACACCTTC.

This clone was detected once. CDR3 nucleotide sequence: TGTGCCAGCAGCTTGGCAAGCAATCAGCCCCAGCATTTT. Translated, it gives CASSLASNQPQHF. V gene TRBV5-5 combines with J gene TRBJ1-5; D remains ambiguous. This CDR3 has 13 residues. The V gene lost 0 bases and the J gene lost 1 base, with 2 bases spanning the gap. Germline CDR1 and CDR2: SGHKS and YYEKEE (reference sequence).

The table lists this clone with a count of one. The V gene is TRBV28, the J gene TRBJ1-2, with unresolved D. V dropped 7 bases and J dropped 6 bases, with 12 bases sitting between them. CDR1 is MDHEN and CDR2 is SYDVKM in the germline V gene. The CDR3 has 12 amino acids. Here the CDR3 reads CASNRAGNGYTF. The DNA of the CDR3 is TGTGCCAGCAACCGGGCCGGGAATGGCTACACCTTC.

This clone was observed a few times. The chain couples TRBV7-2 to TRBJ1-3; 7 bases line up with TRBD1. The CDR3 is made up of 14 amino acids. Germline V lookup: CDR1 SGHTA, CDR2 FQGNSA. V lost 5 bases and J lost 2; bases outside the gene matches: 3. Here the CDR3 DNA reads TGTGCCAGCAGCATGACAGGGACTGGAAACACCATATATTTT. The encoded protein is CASSMTGTGNTIYF. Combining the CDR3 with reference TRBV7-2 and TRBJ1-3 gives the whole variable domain GAGVSQSPSNKVTEKGKDVELRCDPISGHTALYWYRQSLGQGLEFLIYFQGNSAPDKSGLPSDRFSAERTGGSVSTLTIQRTQQEDSAVYLCASSMTGTGNTIYFGEGSWLTVV.

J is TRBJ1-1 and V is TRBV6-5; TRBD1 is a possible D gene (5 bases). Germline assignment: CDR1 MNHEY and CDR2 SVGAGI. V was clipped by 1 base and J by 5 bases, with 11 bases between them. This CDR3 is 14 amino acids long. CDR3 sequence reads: CASSYLGRRTEAFF. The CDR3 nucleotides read TGTGCCAGCAGTTACTTGGGGCGCAGGACTGAAGCTTTCTTT.

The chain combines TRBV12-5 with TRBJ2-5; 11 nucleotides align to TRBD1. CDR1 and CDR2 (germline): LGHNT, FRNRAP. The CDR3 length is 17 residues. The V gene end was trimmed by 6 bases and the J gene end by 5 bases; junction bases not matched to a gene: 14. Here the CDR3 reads CASGKGTGGIGEETQYF. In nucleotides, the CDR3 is TGTGCTAGTGGGAAGGGGACAGGGGGGATCGGAGAGGAGACCCAGTACTTC.

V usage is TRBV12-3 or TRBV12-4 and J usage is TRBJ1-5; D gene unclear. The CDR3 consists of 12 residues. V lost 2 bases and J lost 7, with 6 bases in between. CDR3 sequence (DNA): TGTGCCAGCAGTTTAAGTGGCCAGCCCCAGCATTTT. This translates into CASSLSGQPQHF.

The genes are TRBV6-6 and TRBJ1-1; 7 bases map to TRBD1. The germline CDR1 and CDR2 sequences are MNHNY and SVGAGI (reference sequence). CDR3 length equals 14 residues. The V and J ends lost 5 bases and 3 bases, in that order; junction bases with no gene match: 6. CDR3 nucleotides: TGTGCCAGCAGTAACAACAGGGGCTACACTGAAGCTTTCTTT. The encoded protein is CASSNNRGYTEAFF.

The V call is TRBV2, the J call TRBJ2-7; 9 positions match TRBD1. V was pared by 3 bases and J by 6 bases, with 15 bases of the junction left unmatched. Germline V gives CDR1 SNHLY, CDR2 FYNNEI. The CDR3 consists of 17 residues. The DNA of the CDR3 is TGTGCCAGCAGTGACCGGCCCTATCCGGGACAGGGCTCCGAGCAGTACTTC. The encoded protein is CASSDRPYPGQGSEQYF.

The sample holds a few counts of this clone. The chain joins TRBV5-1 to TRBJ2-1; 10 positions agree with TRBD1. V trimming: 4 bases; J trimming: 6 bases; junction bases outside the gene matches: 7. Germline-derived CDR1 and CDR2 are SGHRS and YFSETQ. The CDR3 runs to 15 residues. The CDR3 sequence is CASSTRQGASNEQFF. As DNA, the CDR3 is TGCGCCAGCAGCACAAGACAGGGGGCTAGCAATGAGCAGTTCTTC.

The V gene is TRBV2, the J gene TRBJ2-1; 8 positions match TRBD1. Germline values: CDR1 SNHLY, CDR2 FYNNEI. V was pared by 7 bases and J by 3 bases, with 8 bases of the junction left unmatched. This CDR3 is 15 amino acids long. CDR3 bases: TGTGCCAGCACCTCCCCAGGGGGCAGCTACAATGAGCAGTTCTTC. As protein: CASTSPGGSYNEQFF.